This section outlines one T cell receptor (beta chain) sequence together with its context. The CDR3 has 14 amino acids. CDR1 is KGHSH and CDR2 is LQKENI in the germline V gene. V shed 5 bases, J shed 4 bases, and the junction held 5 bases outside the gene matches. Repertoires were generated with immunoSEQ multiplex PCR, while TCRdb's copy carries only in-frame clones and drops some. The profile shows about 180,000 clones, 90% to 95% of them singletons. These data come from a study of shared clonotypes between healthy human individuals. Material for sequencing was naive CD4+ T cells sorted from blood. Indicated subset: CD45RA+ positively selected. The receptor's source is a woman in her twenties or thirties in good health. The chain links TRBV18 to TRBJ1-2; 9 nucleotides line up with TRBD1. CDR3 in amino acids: CASSLDRGPYGYTF. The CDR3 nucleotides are TGTGCCAGCTCATTGGACAGGGGCCCCTATGGCTACACCTTC. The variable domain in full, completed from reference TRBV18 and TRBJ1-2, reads NAGVMQNPRHLVRRRGQEARLRCSPMKGHSHVYWYRQLPEEGLKFMVYLQKENIIDESGMPKERFSAEFPKEGPSILRIQQVVRGDSAAYFCASSLDRGPYGYTFGSGTRLTVV.